Listed below are T cell receptor beta chains from one sample, sequenced in a study of shared clonotypes between healthy human individuals. The assay was immunoSEQ multiplex PCR, and TCRdb's table has in-frame clones only and misses some. The sample comprises about 2.4 million clones, approximately 93% of which are singletons, and 0.36% rests with the top ten. Sequences were obtained from naive CD4+ T cells from PBMCs. These receptors came from a man between 18 and 29 years old in good health. Some clones in this sample may be carry-over from other donors' samples. Both conserved end residues are part of each CDR3. D genes are given only for firm matches. Rows give clone size only sometimes, using once, few, many, or a class for an expanded clone.

V	size	J	D	CDR3	DNA
TRBV29-1	NA	TRBJ2-7	TRBD1	CSVERDRGREQYF	TGCAGCGTTGAACGGGACAGGGGTCGTGAGCAGTACTTC
TRBV10-3	NA	TRBJ2-7	NA	CAISTAYEQYF	TGTGCCATTTCCACAGCCTACGAGCAGTACTTC
TRBV14	NA	TRBJ2-3	NA	CASSQSDTQYF	TGTGCCAGCAGCCAATCAGATACGCAGTATTTT
TRBV6-5	NA	TRBJ2-3	TRBD1	CASSLTGDSTDTQYF	TGTGCCAGCAGCCTCACAGGGGATAGCACAGATACGCAGTATTTT
TRBV14	NA	TRBJ2-1	NA	CASSHRTDLYGEQFF	TGTGCCAGCAGCCACCGGACAGACCTATACGGTGAGCAGTTCTTC
TRBV19	NA	TRBJ1-2	NA	CASTARERVGYTF	TGTGCCAGTACAGCCAGGGAGAGAGTGGGCTACACCTTC
TRBV7-9	NA	TRBJ2-4	NA	CASSSRGGNIQYF	TGTGCCAGCAGCTCCAGGGGTGGGAACATTCAGTACTTC
TRBV4-3	NA	TRBJ2-7	TRBD2	CASSQDWVGGPVIPYEQYF	TGCGCCAGCAGCCAAGATTGGGTGGGAGGGCCGGTGATTCCCTACGAGCAGTACTTC
TRBV19	NA	TRBJ2-5	TRBD2	CASSMASGAQETQYF	TGTGCCAGTAGTATGGCTAGCGGGGCCCAAGAGACCCAGTACTTC
TRBV4-1	NA	TRBJ2-5	NA	CASSQDQAAGPIGETQYF	TGCGCCAGCAGCCAAGATCAGGCGGCAGGACCGATCGGAGAGACCCAGTACTTC
TRBV9	NA	TRBJ1-1	NA	CASSRRTVTNTEAFF	TGTGCCAGCAGCCGCCGGACAGTGACCAACACTGAAGCTTTCTTT
TRBV4-1	NA	TRBJ1-2	NA	CASSQAANYGYTF	TGCGCCAGCAGCCAAGCGGCTAACTATGGCTACACCTTC
TRBV2	NA	TRBJ2-3	NA	CASSQSDTDTQYF	TGTGCCAGCAGCCAGTCCGACACAGATACGCAGTATTTT
TRBV19	NA	TRBJ1-1	NA	CASKRSVGSNTEAFF	TGTGCCAGTAAAAGATCGGTAGGCAGTAACACTGAAGCTTTCTTT
TRBV2	NA	TRBJ2-1	NA	CASRAILGRGNEQFF	TGTGCCAGCCGGGCTATCCTAGGCAGAGGGAATGAGCAGTTCTTC
TRBV7-4	NA	TRBJ1-3	NA	CASSTCSCESNSGNTIYF	TGTGCCAGCAGCACATGTAGCTGTGAGTCCAACTCTGGAAACACCATATATTTT
TRBV30	NA	TRBJ1-4	NA	CAWSVFRAALREKLFF	TGTGCCTGGAGTGTATTCAGGGCAGCCTTACGGGAAAAACTGTTTTTT
TRBV14	NA	TRBJ1-1	NA	CASSQEARKEAFF	TGTGCCAGCAGCCAAGAGGCCAGAAAGGAAGCTTTCTTT
TRBV6-6	NA	TRBJ1-5	NA	CASSPDLVGQPQHF	TGTGCCAGCAGTCCGGACCTCGTCGGTCAGCCCCAGCATTTT
TRBV5-1	NA	TRBJ1-5	TRBD1	CASSSADRSKPQHF	TGCGCCAGCAGCTCAGCGGACAGGAGCAAGCCCCAGCATTTT
TRBV1	NA	TRBJ2-3	NA	CTSASAARAFTDTQYF	TGCACCAGCGCCTCGGCGGCGCGGGCGTTCACAGATACGCAGTATTTT
TRBV25-1	NA	TRBJ2-7	NA	CASSEYWGYEQYF	TGTGCCAGCAGTGAATATTGGGGATACGAGCAGTACTTC
TRBV7-6	NA	TRBJ2-3	NA	CASSLAGYDTQYF	TGTGCCAGCAGCTTAGCAGGGTACGATACGCAGTATTTT
TRBV6-1	NA	TRBJ1-5	TRBD1	CASTTGAWQPQHF	TGTGCCAGCACTACAGGGGCTTGGCAGCCCCAGCATTTT
TRBV7-5	NA	TRBJ1-3	NA	CVRSLEGRGNTIYF	TGTGTCAGAAGCTTAGAGGGCAGGGGAAACACCATATATTTT
TRBV5-1	NA	TRBJ2-5	NA	CASSLVTGREETQYF	TGCGCCAGCAGCTTGGTAACTGGCAGGGAGGAGACCCAGTACTTC
TRBV6-1	once	TRBJ2-7	NA	CASSEDRQIYEQYF	TGTGCCAGCAGTGAAGATCGACAGATCTACGAGCAGTACTTC
TRBV6-5	NA	TRBJ1-1	TRBD1	CASSYDRGNEAFF	TGTGCCAGCAGTTACGACAGGGGGAATGAAGCTTTCTTT
TRBV19	NA	TRBJ2-5	TRBD1	CASSSLGQGRGETQYF	TGTGCCAGTAGTTCGCTCGGACAGGGGCGAGGTGAGACCCAGTACTTC
TRBV7-9	once	TRBJ1-2	TRBD1	CASSLTGGDYGYTF	TGTGCCAGCAGCTTAACAGGGGGAGACTATGGCTACACCTTC
TRBV7-6	NA	TRBJ2-1	TRBD2	CASSQLAGSSYNEQFF	TGTGCCAGCAGTCAGCTAGCGGGAAGCTCCTACAATGAGCAGTTCTTC
TRBV6-5	NA	TRBJ2-7	NA	CASTRGLAPLSEQYF	TGTGCCAGCACCAGAGGCCTAGCACCTCTCAGCGAGCAGTACTTC
TRBV28	NA	TRBJ1-4	NA	CASSFGGALNEKLFF	TGTGCCAGCAGTTTCGGGGGGGCTCTAAATGAAAAACTGTTTTTT
TRBV2	NA	TRBJ1-5	NA	CASKGGDQPQHF	TGTGCCAGCAAGGGTGGGGATCAGCCCCAGCATTTT